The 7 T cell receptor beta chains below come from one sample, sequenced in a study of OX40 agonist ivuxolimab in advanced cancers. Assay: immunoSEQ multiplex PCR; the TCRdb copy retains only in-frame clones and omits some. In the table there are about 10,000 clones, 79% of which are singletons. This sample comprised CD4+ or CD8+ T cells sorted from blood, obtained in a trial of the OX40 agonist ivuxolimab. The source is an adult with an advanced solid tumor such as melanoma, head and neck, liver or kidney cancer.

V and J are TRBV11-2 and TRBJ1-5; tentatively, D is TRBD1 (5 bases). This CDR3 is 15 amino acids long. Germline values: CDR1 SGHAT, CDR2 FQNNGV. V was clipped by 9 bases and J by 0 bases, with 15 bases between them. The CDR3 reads CARGRLPRSNQPQHF. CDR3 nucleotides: TGTGCCAGGGGGCGGCTTCCCCGTAGCAATCAGCCCCAGCATTTT.

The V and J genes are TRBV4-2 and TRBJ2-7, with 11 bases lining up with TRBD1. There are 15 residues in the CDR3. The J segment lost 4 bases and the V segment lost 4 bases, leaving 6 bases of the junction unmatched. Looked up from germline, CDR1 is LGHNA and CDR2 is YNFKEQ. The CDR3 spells CASSPLGQGGYEQYF. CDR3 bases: TGTGCCAGCAGCCCATTGGGACAGGGGGGATACGAGCAGTACTTC.

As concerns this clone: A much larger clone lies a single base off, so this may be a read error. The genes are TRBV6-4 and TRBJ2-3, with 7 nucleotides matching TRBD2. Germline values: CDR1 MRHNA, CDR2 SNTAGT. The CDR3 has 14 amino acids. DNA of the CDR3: TGTGCCAGCAGTGACTCGACTAGCACAGATATGCAGTATTTT. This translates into CASSDSTSTDMQYF.

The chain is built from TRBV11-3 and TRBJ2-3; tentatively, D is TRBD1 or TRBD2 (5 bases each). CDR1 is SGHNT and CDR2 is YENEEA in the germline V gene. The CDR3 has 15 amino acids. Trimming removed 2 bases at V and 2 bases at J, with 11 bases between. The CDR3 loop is CASSLTGLFTDTQYF. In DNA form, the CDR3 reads TGTGCCAGCAGCTTAACGGGGCTCTTCACAGATACGCAGTATTTT.

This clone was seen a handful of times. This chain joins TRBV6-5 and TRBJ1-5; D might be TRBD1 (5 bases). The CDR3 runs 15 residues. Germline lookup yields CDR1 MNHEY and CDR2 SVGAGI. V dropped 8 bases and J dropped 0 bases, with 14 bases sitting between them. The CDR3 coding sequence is TGTGCCAGCGGTCCCTCAGGGAATAGCAATCAGCCCCAGCATTTT. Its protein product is CASGPSGNSNQPQHF.

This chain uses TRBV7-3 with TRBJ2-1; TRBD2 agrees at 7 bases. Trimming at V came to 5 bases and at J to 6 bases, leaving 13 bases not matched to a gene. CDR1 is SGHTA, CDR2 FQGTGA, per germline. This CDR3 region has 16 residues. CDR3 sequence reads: CASSRLGGTPGNEQFF. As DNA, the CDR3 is TGTGCCAGCAGCCGCCTGGGGGGGACGCCAGGCAATGAGCAGTTCTTC. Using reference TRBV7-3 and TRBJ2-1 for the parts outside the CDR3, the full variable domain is GAGVSQTPSNKVTEKGKYVELRCDPISGHTALYWYRQSLGQGPEFLIYFQGTGAADDSGLPNDRFFAVRPEGSVSTLKIQRTERGDSAVYLCASSRLGGTPGNEQFFGPGTRLTVL.

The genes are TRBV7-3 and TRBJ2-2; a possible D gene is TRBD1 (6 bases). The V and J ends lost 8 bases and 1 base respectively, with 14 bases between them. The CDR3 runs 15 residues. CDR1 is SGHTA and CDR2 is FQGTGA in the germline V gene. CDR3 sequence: CASQIGGGNTGELFF. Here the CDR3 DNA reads TGTGCCAGCCAAATTGGGGGCGGGAACACCGGGGAGCTGTTTTTT.